Presented here are 17 T cell receptor beta chains from one specimen sequenced in a study of blood T cell repertoires in COVID-19. Sequencing used immunoSEQ multiplex PCR; TCRdb keeps in-frame clones, though not all of them. The data hold around 99,000 clones, with roughly nine tenths observed a single time. The sequencing sample was made of peripheral blood. All receptors come from a man aged 50 to 60 with acute or convalescent COVID-19.

This clone was observed a single time. The CDR3 DNA sequence: TGTGCCAGCAGCCAAGGGGGAGACCACACCGGGGAGCTGTTTTTT. It yields the protein CASSQGGDHTGELFF. J is TRBJ2-2 and V is TRBV3-1 (or the pseudogene TRBV3-2); tentatively, D is TRBD2 (5 bases). The CDR3 extends over 15 amino acids. Germline V lookup: CDR1 LGHDT, CDR2 YNNKEL (reference sequence). V shed 1 base and J shed 3 bases, with 9 bases lying between them.

This chain links TRBV5-1 with TRBJ1-5; 7 bases line up with TRBD1. V was pared by 0 bases and J by 6 bases, with 6 bases of the junction left unmatched. The CDR3 loop spans 15 amino acids. The germline V gene encodes CDR1 SGHRS and CDR2 YFSETQ. CDR3 DNA sequence: TGCGCCAGCAGCTTGGGGGGACAGTGGAGTCAGCCCCAGCATTTT. Translating gives CASSLGGQWSQPQHF.

The J gene is TRBJ1-6, the V gene TRBV30, with unresolved D. Trimming left V 4 bases short and J 6 bases short, with 13 bases between. Germline V gives CDR1 GTSNPN, CDR2 SVGIG (reference sequence). The CDR3 consists of 14 residues. DNA for the CDR3: TGTGCCTGGATGACCGGCGGTGCTAATTCACCCCTCCACTTT. As protein: CAWMTGGANSPLHF.

The chain employs TRBV5-6 and TRBJ1-1, with D possibly matching TRBD1 (5 bases). Germline V gives CDR1 SGHDT, CDR2 YYEEEE. V dropped 1 base and J dropped 6 bases, with 13 bases sitting between them. The CDR3 runs to 14 residues. In nucleotides, the CDR3 is TGTGCCAGCAGCTTGTGGGGCGGTAACCCTGAAGCTTTCTTT. Protein product: CASSLWGGNPEAFF.

The chain combines TRBV3-1 (or the pseudogene TRBV3-2) with TRBJ2-1; 8 bases match TRBD2. V shed 1 base and J 6 bases; nucleotides not matched to a gene: 11. The CDR3 covers 17 residues. Germline CDR1 is LGHDT and CDR2 is YNNKEL (reference sequence). The CDR3 region is CASSQVRGTSKFNEQFF. CDR3 sequence (DNA): TGTGCCAGCAGCCAAGTACGCGGGACTAGTAAGTTCAATGAGCAGTTCTTC.

The rearrangement links TRBV29-1 to TRBJ1-5; D perhaps matches TRBD1 (5 bases). Trimming pared 4 bases from V and 7 bases from J, leaving 11 bases between. CDR1 and CDR2 (germline): SQVTM, ANQGSEA. The CDR3 length is 12 residues. Written as DNA, the CDR3 is TGCAGCGTTGGGGGGGGGAACCAGCCCCAGCATTTT. Amino acids: CSVGGGNQPQHF.

The chain employs TRBV5-6 and TRBJ1-2, with 7 positions matching TRBD1. Trimming cost V 4 bases and J 7 bases; bases outside gene matches: 13. Germline lookup yields CDR1 SGHDT and CDR2 YYEEEE. CDR3 size: 15 residues. CDR3 protein: CASSTLDRDVSGYTF. The CDR3 bases are TGTGCCAGCAGCACCCTCGACAGGGATGTCTCTGGCTACACCTTC.

Remarks on this clone: Other DNA variants within this sample encode the same CDR3. V and J are TRBV5-1 and TRBJ2-3; D unresolved. Germline values: CDR1 SGHRS, CDR2 YFSETQ. This CDR3 region has 12 residues. V was pared by 4 bases and J by 0 bases, with 3 bases between. The CDR3 DNA reads as TGCGCCAGCAGCCAGAGCACAGATACGCAGTATTTT. As protein: CASSQSTDTQYF.

This clone was counted once. The chain couples TRBV11-2 to TRBJ2-2; 11 bases map to TRBD2. The trim removed 3 bases at V and 4 bases at J, leaving 7 bases unmatched. The CDR3 sequence is 17 residues long. CDR1 SGHAT and CDR2 FQNNGV come from the germline V gene. The DNA of the CDR3 is TGTGCCAGCAGCTTTCCTGGACTAGCGGGCGTCACCGGGGAGCTGTTTTTT. This sequence encodes CASSFPGLAGVTGELFF.

The chain links TRBV18 to TRBJ2-1; D is undetermined. CDR1 and CDR2 (germline): KGHSH, LQKENI. Trimming shortened V by 3 bases and J by 5 bases, and 5 bases separated the two germline ends. The CDR3 runs 12 residues. CDR3 region: CASSPANNEQFF. CDR3 DNA: TGTGCCAGCTCACCTGCTAACAATGAGCAGTTCTTC.

This clone rates as medium-sized. This chain connects TRBV7-2 to TRBJ1-2; TRBD1 matches at 8 bases. The junction had 18 bases not matched to a gene; V was cut back by 5 bases and J by 7 bases. This CDR3 comprises 17 residues. In germline, CDR1 is SGHTA, CDR2 FQGNSA. The CDR3 coding sequence is TGTGCCAGCAGCACGACCGGGACAGGCGTCTACCTCGGTGGCTACACCTTC. This encodes CASSTTGTGVYLGGYTF.

This rearrangement joins TRBV12-5 to TRBJ1-1; D is uncertain. Per the germline V gene, CDR1 is LGHNT and CDR2 is FRNRAP. The V and J ends lost 1 base and 0 bases respectively, with 12 bases between them. The CDR3 has 16 amino acids. CDR3: CASGLGAPTMNTEAFF. CDR3 coding DNA: TGTGCTAGTGGTTTGGGGGCGCCGACCATGAACACTGAAGCTTTCTTT.

This clone was counted a few times. CDR3 in DNA: TGTGCCAGCAGTTCCGGGACAGATGCCAATCAGCCCCAGCATTTT. Its protein is CASSSGTDANQPQHF. J is TRBJ1-5 and V is TRBV27, with 7 positions matching TRBD1. The germline CDR1 and CDR2 sequences are MNHEY and SMNVEV (reference sequence). After removal of 4 bases from V and 3 bases from J, the junction contained 6 bases not matched to a gene. This CDR3 region has 15 residues.

The gene calls are TRBV30 and TRBJ2-2, with D tentatively TRBD1 (6 bases). Per the germline V gene, CDR1 is GTSNPN and CDR2 is SVGIG (reference sequence). This CDR3 has 15 residues. V lost 2 bases, J lost 5 bases, and 15 bases lay in between. The CDR3 nucleotides are TGTGCCTGGAGTAAAAGGGGGACGGGAACCGGGGAGCTGTTTTTT. Its protein is CAWSKRGTGTGELFF. Filled out from reference TRBV30 and TRBJ2-2, the complete variable domain reads SQTIHQWPATLVQPVGSPLSLECTVEGTSNPNLYWYRQAAGRGLQLLFYSVGIGQISSEVPQNLSASRPQDRQFILSSKKLLLSDSGFYLCAWSKRGTGTGELFFGEGSRLTVL.

In this sample, this clone turned up a few times. As DNA, the CDR3 is TGTGCCAGCAGTCCGACAGGGGGTTTGTCCGGCTACACCTTC. Encoded protein: CASSPTGGLSGYTF. The chain is built from TRBV2 and TRBJ1-2; 9 nucleotides match TRBD1. Per germline, CDR1 SNHLY and CDR2 FYNNEI. V was clipped by 5 bases and J by 8 bases; unmatched bases: 9. The CDR3 runs 14 residues.

The rearrangement joins TRBV19 to TRBJ2-7; TRBD1 might be the D (5 bases). V lost 4 bases to trimming and J lost 4 bases, with 11 bases between them. The CDR3 runs to 13 residues. Per germline, CDR1 LNHDA and CDR2 SQIVND (reference sequence). In DNA form, the CDR3 reads TGTGCCAGTAGTACCGGACAAAAGTACGAGCAGTACTTC. This codes for CASSTGQKYEQYF.

In its sample, this clone was seen once. This rearrangement joins TRBV10-3 to TRBJ2-3, with 8 bases lining up with TRBD2. This CDR3 has 15 amino acids. Germline CDR1 and CDR2: ENHRY and SYGVKD. Trimming cost V 2 bases and J 4 bases; bases outside gene matches: 5. The CDR3 sequence: CAISETSGSSDTQYF. The CDR3 coding sequence is TGTGCCATCAGTGAGACAAGCGGGAGTTCAGATACGCAGTATTTT.